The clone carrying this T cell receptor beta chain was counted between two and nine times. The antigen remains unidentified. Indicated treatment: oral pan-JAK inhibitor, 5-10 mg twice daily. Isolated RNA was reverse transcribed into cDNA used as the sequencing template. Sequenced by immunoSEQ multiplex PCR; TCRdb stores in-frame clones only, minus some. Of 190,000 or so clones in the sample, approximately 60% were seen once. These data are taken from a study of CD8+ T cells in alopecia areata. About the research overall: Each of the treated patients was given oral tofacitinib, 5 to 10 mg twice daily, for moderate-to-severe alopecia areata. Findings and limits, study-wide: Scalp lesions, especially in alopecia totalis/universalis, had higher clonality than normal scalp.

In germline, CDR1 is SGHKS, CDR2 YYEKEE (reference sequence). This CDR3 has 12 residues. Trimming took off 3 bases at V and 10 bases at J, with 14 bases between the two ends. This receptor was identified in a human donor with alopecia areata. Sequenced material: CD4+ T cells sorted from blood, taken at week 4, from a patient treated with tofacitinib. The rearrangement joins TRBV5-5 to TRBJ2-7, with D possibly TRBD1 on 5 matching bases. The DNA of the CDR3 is TGTGCCAGCAGCTGGGCGCAGGGTCCACAGTACTTC. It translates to CASSWAQGPQYF.